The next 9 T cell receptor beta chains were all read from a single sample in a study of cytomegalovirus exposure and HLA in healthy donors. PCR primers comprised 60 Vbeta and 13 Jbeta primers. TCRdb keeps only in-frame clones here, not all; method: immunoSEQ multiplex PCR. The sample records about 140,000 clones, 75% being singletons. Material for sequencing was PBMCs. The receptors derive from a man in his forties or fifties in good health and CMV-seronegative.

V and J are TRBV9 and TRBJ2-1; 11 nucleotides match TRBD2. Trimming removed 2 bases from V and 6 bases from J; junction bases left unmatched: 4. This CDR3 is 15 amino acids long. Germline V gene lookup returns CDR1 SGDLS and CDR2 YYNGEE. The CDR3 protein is CASSVSGGAPNEQFF. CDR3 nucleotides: TGTGCCAGCAGCGTTAGCGGGGGGGCCCCCAATGAGCAGTTCTTC.

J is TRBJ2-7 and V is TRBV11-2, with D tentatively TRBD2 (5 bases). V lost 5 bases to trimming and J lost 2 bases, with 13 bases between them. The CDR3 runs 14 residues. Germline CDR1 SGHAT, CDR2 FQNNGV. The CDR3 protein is CASSKTGKAYEQYF. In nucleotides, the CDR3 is TGTGCCAGCAGCAAAACCGGGAAAGCCTACGAGCAGTACTTC.

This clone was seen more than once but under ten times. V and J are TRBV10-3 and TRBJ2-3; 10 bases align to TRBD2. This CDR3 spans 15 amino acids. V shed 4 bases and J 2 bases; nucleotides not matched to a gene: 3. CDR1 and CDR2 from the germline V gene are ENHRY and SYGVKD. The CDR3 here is CAISGTSGITDTQYF. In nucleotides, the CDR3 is TGTGCCATCAGTGGGACTAGCGGAATCACAGATACGCAGTATTTT.

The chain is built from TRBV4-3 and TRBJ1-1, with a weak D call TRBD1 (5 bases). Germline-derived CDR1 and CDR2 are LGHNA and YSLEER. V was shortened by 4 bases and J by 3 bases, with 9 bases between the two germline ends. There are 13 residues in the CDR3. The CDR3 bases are TGCGCCAGCAGCCCCAGGGTTGACACTGAAGCTTTCTTT. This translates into CASSPRVDTEAFF.

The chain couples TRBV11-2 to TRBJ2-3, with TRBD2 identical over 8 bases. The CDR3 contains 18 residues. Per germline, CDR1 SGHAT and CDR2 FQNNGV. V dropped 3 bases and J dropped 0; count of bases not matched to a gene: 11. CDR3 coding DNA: TGTGCCAGCAGCTTCGGGGCCCCGGGGGGGTCTAGCACAGATACGCAGTATTTT. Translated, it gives CASSFGAPGGSSTDTQYF. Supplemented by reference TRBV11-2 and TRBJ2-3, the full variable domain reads EAGVAQSPRYKIIEKRQSVAFWCNPISGHATLYWYQQILGQGPKLLIQFQNNGVVDDSQLPKDRFSAERLKGVDSTLKIQPAKLEDSAVYLCASSFGAPGGSSTDTQYFGPGTRLTVL.

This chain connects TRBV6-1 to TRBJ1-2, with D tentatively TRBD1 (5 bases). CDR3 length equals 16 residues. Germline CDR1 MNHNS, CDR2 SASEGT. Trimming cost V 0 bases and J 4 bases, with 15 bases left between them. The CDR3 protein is CASSEAPTAGGYGYTF. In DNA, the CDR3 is TGTGCCAGCAGTGAAGCGCCGACAGCGGGGGGCTATGGCTACACCTTC.

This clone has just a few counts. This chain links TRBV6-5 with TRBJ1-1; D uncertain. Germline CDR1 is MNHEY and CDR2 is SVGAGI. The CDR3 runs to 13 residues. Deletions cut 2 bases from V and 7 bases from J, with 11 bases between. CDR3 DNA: TGTGCCAGCAGTTACAGGACGGGAAATGAAGCTTTCTTT. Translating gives CASSYRTGNEAFF.

CDR3 in DNA: TGTGCCAGCAGCCAAGCTACTAAACAGGGTCTCAGGAATCAGCCCCAGCATTTT. Amino acid sequence: CASSQATKQGLRNQPQHF. This chain joins TRBV4-2 and TRBJ1-5, with D perhaps matching TRBD1 (6 bases). With 1 base removed from V and 4 bases from J, the gap between germline ends came to 20 bases. The germline gives CDR1 LGHNA, CDR2 YNFKEQ. The CDR3 totals 18 residues.

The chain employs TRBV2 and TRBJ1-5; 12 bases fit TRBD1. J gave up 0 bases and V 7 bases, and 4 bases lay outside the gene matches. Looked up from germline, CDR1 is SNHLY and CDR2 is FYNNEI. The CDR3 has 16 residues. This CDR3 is CASKGQGAASNQPQHF. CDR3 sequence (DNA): TGTGCCAGCAAGGGACAGGGGGCGGCTAGCAATCAGCCCCAGCATTTT.